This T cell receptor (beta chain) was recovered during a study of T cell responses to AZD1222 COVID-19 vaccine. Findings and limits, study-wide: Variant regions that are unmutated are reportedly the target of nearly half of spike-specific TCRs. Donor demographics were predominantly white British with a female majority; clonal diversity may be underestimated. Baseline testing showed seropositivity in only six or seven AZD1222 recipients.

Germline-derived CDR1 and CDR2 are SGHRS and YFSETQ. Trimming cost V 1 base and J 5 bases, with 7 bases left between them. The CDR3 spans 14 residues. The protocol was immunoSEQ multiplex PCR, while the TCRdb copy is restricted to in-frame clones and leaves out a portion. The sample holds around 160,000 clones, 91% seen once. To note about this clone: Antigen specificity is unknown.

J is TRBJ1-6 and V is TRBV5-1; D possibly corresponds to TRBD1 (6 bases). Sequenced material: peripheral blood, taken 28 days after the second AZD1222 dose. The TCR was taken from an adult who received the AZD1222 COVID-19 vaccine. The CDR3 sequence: CASSLTGNNSPLHF. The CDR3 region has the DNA TGCGCCAGCAGCTTGACAGGGAATAATTCACCCCTCCACTTT. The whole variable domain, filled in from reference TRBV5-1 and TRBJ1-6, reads KAGVTQTPRYLIKTRGQQVTLSCSPISGHRSVSWYQQTPGQGLQFLFEYFSETQRNKGNFPGRFSGRQFSNSRSEMNVSTLELGDSALYLCASSLTGNNSPLHFGNGTRLTVT.